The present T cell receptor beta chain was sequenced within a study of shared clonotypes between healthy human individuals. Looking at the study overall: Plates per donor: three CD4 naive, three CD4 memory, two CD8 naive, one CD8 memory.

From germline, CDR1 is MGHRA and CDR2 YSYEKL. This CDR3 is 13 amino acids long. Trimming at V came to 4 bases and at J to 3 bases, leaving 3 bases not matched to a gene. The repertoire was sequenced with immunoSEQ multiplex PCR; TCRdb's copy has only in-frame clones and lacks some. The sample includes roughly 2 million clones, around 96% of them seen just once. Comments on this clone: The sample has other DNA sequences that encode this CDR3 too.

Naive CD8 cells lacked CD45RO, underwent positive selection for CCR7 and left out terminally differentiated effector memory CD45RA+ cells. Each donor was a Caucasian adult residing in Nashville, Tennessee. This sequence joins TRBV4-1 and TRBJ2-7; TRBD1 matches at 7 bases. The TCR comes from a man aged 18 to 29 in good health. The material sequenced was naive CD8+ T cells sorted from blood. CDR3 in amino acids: CASSPGTVYEQYF. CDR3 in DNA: TGCGCCAGCAGCCCCGGGACAGTCTACGAGCAGTACTTC.